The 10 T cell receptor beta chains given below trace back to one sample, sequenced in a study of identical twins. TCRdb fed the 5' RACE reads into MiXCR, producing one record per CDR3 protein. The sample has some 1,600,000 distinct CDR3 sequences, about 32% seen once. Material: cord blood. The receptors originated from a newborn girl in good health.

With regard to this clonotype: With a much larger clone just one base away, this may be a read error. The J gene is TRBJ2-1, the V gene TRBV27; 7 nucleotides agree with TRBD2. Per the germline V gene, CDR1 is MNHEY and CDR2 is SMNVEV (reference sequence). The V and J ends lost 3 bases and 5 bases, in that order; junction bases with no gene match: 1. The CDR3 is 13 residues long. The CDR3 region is CASSFTSDNEQFF. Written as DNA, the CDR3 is TGTGCCAGCAGTTTTACTAGCGACAATGAGCAGTTCTTC.

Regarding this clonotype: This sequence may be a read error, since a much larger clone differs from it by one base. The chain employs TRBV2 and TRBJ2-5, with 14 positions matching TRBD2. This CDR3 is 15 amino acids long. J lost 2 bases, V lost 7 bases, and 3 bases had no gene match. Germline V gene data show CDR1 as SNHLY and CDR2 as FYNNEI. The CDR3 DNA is TGTGCCAGCATCCGACTAGCGGGGGGGCAAGAGACCCAGTACTTC. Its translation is CASIRLAGGQETQYF.

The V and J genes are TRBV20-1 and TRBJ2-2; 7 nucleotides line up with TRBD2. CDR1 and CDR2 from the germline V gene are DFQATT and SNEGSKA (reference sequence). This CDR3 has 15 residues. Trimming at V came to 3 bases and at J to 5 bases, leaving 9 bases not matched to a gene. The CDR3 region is CSASVLASGTGELFF. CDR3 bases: TGCAGTGCTAGTGTACTAGCGAGCGGGACCGGGGAGCTGTTTTTT.

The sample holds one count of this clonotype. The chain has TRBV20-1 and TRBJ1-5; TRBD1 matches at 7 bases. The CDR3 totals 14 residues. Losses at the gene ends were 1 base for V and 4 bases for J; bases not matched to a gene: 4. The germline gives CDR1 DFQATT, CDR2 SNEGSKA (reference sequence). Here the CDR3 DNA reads TGCAGTGCTAGAGTAGGGGGCAGGAATCAGCCCCAGCATTTT. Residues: CSARVGGRNQPQHF.

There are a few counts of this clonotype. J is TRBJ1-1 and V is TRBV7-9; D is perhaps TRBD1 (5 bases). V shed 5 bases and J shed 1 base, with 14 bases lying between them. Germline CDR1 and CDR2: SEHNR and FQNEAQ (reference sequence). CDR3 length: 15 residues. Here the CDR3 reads CASSPSGGRNTEAFF. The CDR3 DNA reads TGTGCCAGCAGCCCGTCGGGGGGGAGGAACACTGAAGCTTTCTTT. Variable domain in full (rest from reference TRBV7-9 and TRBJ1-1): DTGVSQNPRHKITKRGQNVTFRCDPISEHNRLYWYRQTLGQGPEFLTYFQNEAQLEKSRLLSDRFSAERPKGSFSTLEIQRTEQGDSAMYLCASSPSGGRNTEAFFGQGTRLTVV.

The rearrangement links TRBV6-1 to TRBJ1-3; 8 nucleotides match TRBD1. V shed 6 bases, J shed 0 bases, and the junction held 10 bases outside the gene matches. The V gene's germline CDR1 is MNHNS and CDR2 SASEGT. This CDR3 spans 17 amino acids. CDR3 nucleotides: TGTGCCAGCAGAAGACAGGGGAGCCCCCTCTCTGGAAACACCATATATTTT. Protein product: CASRRQGSPLSGNTIYF.

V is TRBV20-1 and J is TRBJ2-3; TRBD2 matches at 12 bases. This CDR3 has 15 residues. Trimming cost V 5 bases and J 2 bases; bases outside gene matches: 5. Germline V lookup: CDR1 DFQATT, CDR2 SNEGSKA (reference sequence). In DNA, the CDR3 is TGCAGTGCTTTCCGACTAGCGGGGGACACAGATACGCAGTATTTT. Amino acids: CSAFRLAGDTDTQYF.

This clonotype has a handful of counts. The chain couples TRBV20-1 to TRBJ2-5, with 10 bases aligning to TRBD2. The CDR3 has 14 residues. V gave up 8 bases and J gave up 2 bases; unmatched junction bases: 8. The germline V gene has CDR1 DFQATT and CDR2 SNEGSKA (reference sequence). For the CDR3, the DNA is TGCAGTCCAACGCCAGCGGGGGGGCAAGAGACCCAGTACTTC. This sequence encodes CSPTPAGGQETQYF.

The CDR3 nucleotides are TGTGCCAGCAGTTCTCGAGGGGGCCCAGATACGCAGTATTTT. Translating it yields CASSSRGGPDTQYF. V and J are TRBV2 and TRBJ2-3; TRBD1 agrees at 7 bases. There are 14 residues in the CDR3. From germline, CDR1 is SNHLY and CDR2 FYNNEI. The junction had 6 bases not matched to a gene; V was cut back by 5 bases and J by 4 bases.

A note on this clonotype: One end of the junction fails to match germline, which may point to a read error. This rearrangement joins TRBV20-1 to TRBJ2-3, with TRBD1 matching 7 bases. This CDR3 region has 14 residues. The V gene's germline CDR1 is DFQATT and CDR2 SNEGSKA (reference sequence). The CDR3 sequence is CSAHPGQARDMQYF. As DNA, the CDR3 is TGCAGTGCTCATCCCGGACAGGCGAGGGATATGCAGTATTTT.